The rows below give T cell receptor beta chains drawn from one sample of a study of CD8 T cells in Susac syndrome. TCRdb reprocessed the immunoSEQ multiplex PCR reads via MiXCR and lists one record per CDR3 protein. Of hundreds of thousands of distinct CDR3 sequences detected, approximately 95% appear once; the ten largest clones hold approximately 0.094%. The sample comprised CD4+ T cells from PBMCs. The receptors shown here come from a human donor with Susac syndrome. The CDR3 runs from the conserved cysteine through the conserved F or W. Each record gives: J gene, V gene, clone size, D gene, CDR3 DNA, CDR3 protein. D genes are given only for firm matches. Clone size appears in some rows only: once, few, many, or a class for an expanded clone.

j_gene: TRBJ2-7
v_gene: TRBV28
abundance: -
d_gene: TRBD2
CDR3nt: TGTGCCAGCAGTCCCACTAGCGGGAAATACGAGCAGTACTTC
CDR3aa: CASSPTSGKYEQYF

j_gene: TRBJ2-7
v_gene: TRBV28
abundance: -
d_gene: -
CDR3nt: TGTGCCAGCAGTTGGACTCCAACCTACGAGCAGTACTTC
CDR3aa: CASSWTPTYEQYF

j_gene: TRBJ2-2
v_gene: TRBV10-3
abundance: once
d_gene: -
CDR3nt: TGTGCCATCAGCCGCACCGGGGAGCTGTTTTTT
CDR3aa: CAISRTGELFF

j_gene: TRBJ2-7
v_gene: TRBV6-6
abundance: -
d_gene: -
CDR3nt: TGTGCCAGCAGTCCGAGCCGGGACCCTCCTAGCGAGCAGTACTTC
CDR3aa: CASSPSRDPPSEQYF

j_gene: TRBJ1-2
v_gene: TRBV14
abundance: -
d_gene: -
CDR3nt: TGTGCCAGCAGCCAAGATTTGGGTATAACTAACTATGGCTACACCTTC
CDR3aa: CASSQDLGITNYGYTF

j_gene: TRBJ1-3
v_gene: TRBV11-2
abundance: -
d_gene: TRBD1
CDR3nt: TGTGCCAGCAGCTCGACCCCTACACAGGGGGCGCGAGGAAACACCATATATTTT
CDR3aa: CASSSTPTQGARGNTIYF

j_gene: TRBJ2-3
v_gene: TRBV20-1
abundance: -
d_gene: -
CDR3nt: TGCAGTGCTAGATCCGGGACAACGCCCGGGCGGGATACGCAGTATTTT
CDR3aa: CSARSGTTPGRDTQYF

j_gene: TRBJ2-7
v_gene: TRBV4-1
abundance: -
d_gene: -
CDR3nt: TGCGCCAGCAGCTACACCGTGGCGGATATCTCCTACGAGCAGTACTTC
CDR3aa: CASSYTVADISYEQYF

j_gene: TRBJ2-5
v_gene: TRBV20-1
abundance: -
d_gene: -
CDR3nt: TGCAGTGCTAGCCCGGGAGAAGAGACCCAGTACTTC
CDR3aa: CSASPGEETQYF

j_gene: TRBJ2-3
v_gene: TRBV15
abundance: -
d_gene: -
CDR3nt: TGTGCCACCAGTACACGGAACACAGATACGCAGTATTTT
CDR3aa: CATSTRNTDTQYF

j_gene: TRBJ1-1
v_gene: TRBV28
abundance: -
d_gene: -
CDR3nt: TGTGCCAGCAGTTACCGCGGGAACACTGAAGCTTTCTTT
CDR3aa: CASSYRGNTEAFF

j_gene: TRBJ1-1
v_gene: TRBV30
abundance: -
d_gene: -
CDR3nt: TGTGCCTGGAGTGCCTGGGCCGAAGCTTTCTTT
CDR3aa: CAWSAWAEAFF

j_gene: TRBJ1-1
v_gene: TRBV7-3
abundance: -
d_gene: TRBD1
CDR3nt: TGTGCCAGCAGCTCACAAGGGGGCGTGGGCACTGAAGCTTTCTTT
CDR3aa: CASSSQGGVGTEAFF

j_gene: TRBJ1-1
v_gene: TRBV12-3/TRBV12-4
abundance: -
d_gene: TRBD1
CDR3nt: TGTGCCAGCAGTCCGGACAGGGCGAACACTGAAGCTTTCTTT
CDR3aa: CASSPDRANTEAFF

j_gene: TRBJ2-7
v_gene: TRBV7-6
abundance: -
d_gene: TRBD2
CDR3nt: TGTGCCAGCAGCCCTGGGGTCGCGGGAGGGACCTACGAGCAGTACTTC
CDR3aa: CASSPGVAGGTYEQYF

j_gene: TRBJ2-3
v_gene: TRBV20-1
abundance: -
d_gene: TRBD1
CDR3nt: TGCAGTGCTAGGGTATACGGGACAGGGGGTTATGGGGATACGCAGTATTTT
CDR3aa: CSARVYGTGGYGDTQYF

j_gene: TRBJ2-3
v_gene: TRBV9
abundance: -
d_gene: -
CDR3nt: TGTGCCAGCAGCGTTCAGGGGCGAAGCACAGATACGCAGTATTTT
CDR3aa: CASSVQGRSTDTQYF

j_gene: TRBJ2-7
v_gene: TRBV9
abundance: -
d_gene: -
CDR3nt: TGTGCCAGCAGCGTAGAAGGACTGAACTACGAGCAGTACTTC
CDR3aa: CASSVEGLNYEQYF

j_gene: TRBJ2-1
v_gene: TRBV20-1
abundance: -
d_gene: -
CDR3nt: TGCAGTGCTAGAATACCGAACAATGAGCAGTTCTTC
CDR3aa: CSARIPNNEQFF

j_gene: TRBJ2-5
v_gene: TRBV18
abundance: -
d_gene: -
CDR3nt: TGTGCCAGCTCACCGGGGAGCAAGCAAGAGACCCAGTACTTC
CDR3aa: CASSPGSKQETQYF

j_gene: TRBJ1-2
v_gene: TRBV6-6
abundance: once
d_gene: -
CDR3nt: TGTGCCAGCAGCCCCAGGGAGGGGTCGTATGGCTACACCTTC
CDR3aa: CASSPREGSYGYTF

j_gene: TRBJ1-1
v_gene: TRBV30
abundance: -
d_gene: -
CDR3nt: TGTGCCTGGAGTGTATACGCAAGGCCCACTGAAGCTTTCTTT
CDR3aa: CAWSVYARPTEAFF

j_gene: TRBJ2-1
v_gene: TRBV6-6
abundance: -
d_gene: -
CDR3nt: TGTGCCAGCAGCGGAAGGACCGTATCCTACAATGAGCAGTTCTTC
CDR3aa: CASSGRTVSYNEQFF

j_gene: TRBJ2-3
v_gene: TRBV19
abundance: -
d_gene: TRBD2
CDR3nt: TGTGCCAGTACCATTAGCGGGAACTCAGATACGCAGTATTTT
CDR3aa: CASTISGNSDTQYF

j_gene: TRBJ2-1
v_gene: TRBV18
abundance: -
d_gene: -
CDR3nt: TGTGCCAGCTCACCCAAAAACCAAGCGGGTGTGACCTACAATGAGCAGTTCTTC
CDR3aa: CASSPKNQAGVTYNEQFF

j_gene: TRBJ2-2
v_gene: TRBV7-2
abundance: -
d_gene: TRBD1
CDR3nt: TGTGCCAGCAGCATAGGGGGCAGCACCGGGGAGCTGTTTTTT
CDR3aa: CASSIGGSTGELFF

j_gene: TRBJ2-1
v_gene: TRBV20-1
abundance: -
d_gene: -
CDR3nt: TGCAGTGCTAGAGATCTCCTTTACGGTGAGCAGTTCTTC
CDR3aa: CSARDLLYGEQFF

j_gene: TRBJ2-7
v_gene: TRBV19
abundance: -
d_gene: -
CDR3nt: TGTGCCAGTAGTACGACAGGAAGATCCTACGAGCAGTACTTC
CDR3aa: CASSTTGRSYEQYF

j_gene: TRBJ2-5
v_gene: TRBV7-2
abundance: few
d_gene: -
CDR3nt: TGTGCCAGCAGGGAGCAAGAGACCCAGTACTTC
CDR3aa: CASREQETQYF

j_gene: TRBJ2-3
v_gene: TRBV5-1
abundance: -
d_gene: TRBD2
CDR3nt: TGCGCCAGCAGCTTGGAAGTAGCGGGACGCACAGATACGCAGTATTTT
CDR3aa: CASSLEVAGRTDTQYF

j_gene: TRBJ1-4
v_gene: TRBV25-1
abundance: -
d_gene: -
CDR3nt: TGTGCCAGCAACATGGGGGAACAGGGAATTTTTGAAAAACTGTTTTTT
CDR3aa: CASNMGEQGIFEKLFF

j_gene: TRBJ2-2
v_gene: TRBV14
abundance: -
d_gene: TRBD1
CDR3nt: TGTGCCAGCAGCCGGACAGGACCCGGGGAGCTGTTTTTT
CDR3aa: CASSRTGPGELFF

j_gene: TRBJ1-2
v_gene: TRBV9
abundance: few
d_gene: TRBD1
CDR3nt: TGTGCCAGCAGCGTGGACAGGGTAGATGGCTACACCTTC
CDR3aa: CASSVDRVDGYTF

j_gene: TRBJ2-7
v_gene: TRBV13
abundance: -
d_gene: -
CDR3nt: TGTGCCAGCAGCCTTTACCAGCAGTACTTC
CDR3aa: CASSLYQQYF

j_gene: TRBJ1-2
v_gene: TRBV12-3/TRBV12-4
abundance: -
d_gene: TRBD1
CDR3nt: TGTGCCAGCAGTCCCCCGGGACAGTATGGCTACACCTTC
CDR3aa: CASSPPGQYGYTF

j_gene: TRBJ2-7
v_gene: TRBV20-1
abundance: -
d_gene: -
CDR3nt: TGCAGTGCTCAGGGGAGGGGGCTGAGGGAGCAGTACTTC
CDR3aa: CSAQGRGLREQYF

j_gene: TRBJ1-1
v_gene: TRBV30
abundance: -
d_gene: -
CDR3nt: TGTGCCTGGAGTGTAACGCCACTGGGCACTGAAGCTTTCTTT
CDR3aa: CAWSVTPLGTEAFF

j_gene: TRBJ2-7
v_gene: TRBV12-3/TRBV12-4
abundance: -
d_gene: -
CDR3nt: TGTGCCAGCAGCGCCCGGGGCACGAGGGAATACGAGCAGTACTTC
CDR3aa: CASSARGTREYEQYF

j_gene: TRBJ2-7
v_gene: TRBV6-5
abundance: -
d_gene: -
CDR3nt: TGTGCCAGCAGCCGTACTAGAAACTACGAGCAGTACTTC
CDR3aa: CASSRTRNYEQYF

j_gene: TRBJ1-1
v_gene: TRBV4-2
abundance: -
d_gene: -
CDR3nt: TGTGCCAGCAGCCAAGGACAGGCGGAGAACACTGAAGCTTTCTTT
CDR3aa: CASSQGQAENTEAFF

j_gene: TRBJ1-5
v_gene: TRBV6-5
abundance: few
d_gene: TRBD1
CDR3nt: TGTGCCAGCAGTCGAGGGACAGTCAATCAGCCCCAGCATTTT
CDR3aa: CASSRGTVNQPQHF

j_gene: TRBJ2-2
v_gene: TRBV29-1
abundance: -
d_gene: TRBD1
CDR3nt: TGCAGCGCAGCAACAGGGGGAGGTTTCACCGGGGAGCTGTTTTTT
CDR3aa: CSAATGGGFTGELFF

j_gene: TRBJ2-1
v_gene: TRBV20-1
abundance: -
d_gene: TRBD2
CDR3nt: TGCAGTGCTCGCACCGGGACTAGCCGGAATGAGCAGTTCTTC
CDR3aa: CSARTGTSRNEQFF

j_gene: TRBJ1-1
v_gene: TRBV12-3/TRBV12-4
abundance: -
d_gene: TRBD1
CDR3nt: TGTGCCAGCAGTTTACGCAGGGACAGGGTTACTGAAGCTTTCTTT
CDR3aa: CASSLRRDRVTEAFF

j_gene: TRBJ1-5
v_gene: TRBV6-1
abundance: -
d_gene: -
CDR3nt: TGTGCCAGCACCCTAGACGGAAACAATCAGCCCCAGCATTTT
CDR3aa: CASTLDGNNQPQHF

j_gene: TRBJ1-5
v_gene: TRBV27
abundance: -
d_gene: TRBD1
CDR3nt: TGTGCCAGCAGTGGGACAGGGGAGAGCAATCAGCCCCAGCATTTT
CDR3aa: CASSGTGESNQPQHF

j_gene: TRBJ1-4
v_gene: TRBV27
abundance: -
d_gene: -
CDR3nt: TGTGCCAGCAAAGAGGGTCTCGGAACTAATGAAAAACTGTTTTTT
CDR3aa: CASKEGLGTNEKLFF

j_gene: TRBJ2-3
v_gene: TRBV14
abundance: -
d_gene: -
CDR3nt: TGTGCCAGCAGCCGCAGGGGGGCCCGCACAGATACGCAGTATTTT
CDR3aa: CASSRRGARTDTQYF

j_gene: TRBJ1-2
v_gene: TRBV28
abundance: -
d_gene: -
CDR3nt: TGTGCCAGCAGTTTAGTGCAGGTCGGGTATGGCTACACCTTC
CDR3aa: CASSLVQVGYGYTF

j_gene: TRBJ2-7
v_gene: TRBV3-1
abundance: once
d_gene: -
CDR3nt: TGTGCCAGCAGCCACCATGGGCGGGACCTCTACGAGCAGTACTTC
CDR3aa: CASSHHGRDLYEQYF

j_gene: TRBJ2-3
v_gene: TRBV9
abundance: -
d_gene: TRBD2
CDR3nt: TGTGCCAGCAGCGTAAGTCCTAGCGGGAGCACAGATACGCAGTATTTT
CDR3aa: CASSVSPSGSTDTQYF

j_gene: TRBJ1-2
v_gene: TRBV27
abundance: -
d_gene: TRBD1
CDR3nt: TGTGCCAGCAGTTACGGGGACAGGGGTGGTGGCTACACCTTC
CDR3aa: CASSYGDRGGGYTF

j_gene: TRBJ1-1
v_gene: TRBV29-1
abundance: -
d_gene: -
CDR3nt: TGCAGCGTTAGGAGTTGGGGGACTGAAGCTTTCTTT
CDR3aa: CSVRSWGTEAFF